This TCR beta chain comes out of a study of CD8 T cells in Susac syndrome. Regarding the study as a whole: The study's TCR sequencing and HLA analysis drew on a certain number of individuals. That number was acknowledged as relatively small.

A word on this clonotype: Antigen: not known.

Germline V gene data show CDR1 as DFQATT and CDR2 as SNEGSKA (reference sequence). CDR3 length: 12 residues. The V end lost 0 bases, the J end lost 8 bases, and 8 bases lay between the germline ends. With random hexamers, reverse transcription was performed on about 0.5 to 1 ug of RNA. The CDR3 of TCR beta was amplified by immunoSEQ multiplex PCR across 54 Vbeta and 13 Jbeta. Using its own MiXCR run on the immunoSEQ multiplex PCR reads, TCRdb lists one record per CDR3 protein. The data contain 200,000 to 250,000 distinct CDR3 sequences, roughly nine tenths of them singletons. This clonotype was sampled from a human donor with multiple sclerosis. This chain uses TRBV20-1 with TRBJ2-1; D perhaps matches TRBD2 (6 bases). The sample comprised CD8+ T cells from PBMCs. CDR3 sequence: CSARDGGHEQFF. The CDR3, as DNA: TGCAGTGCTAGAGACGGGGGTCATGAGCAGTTCTTC.